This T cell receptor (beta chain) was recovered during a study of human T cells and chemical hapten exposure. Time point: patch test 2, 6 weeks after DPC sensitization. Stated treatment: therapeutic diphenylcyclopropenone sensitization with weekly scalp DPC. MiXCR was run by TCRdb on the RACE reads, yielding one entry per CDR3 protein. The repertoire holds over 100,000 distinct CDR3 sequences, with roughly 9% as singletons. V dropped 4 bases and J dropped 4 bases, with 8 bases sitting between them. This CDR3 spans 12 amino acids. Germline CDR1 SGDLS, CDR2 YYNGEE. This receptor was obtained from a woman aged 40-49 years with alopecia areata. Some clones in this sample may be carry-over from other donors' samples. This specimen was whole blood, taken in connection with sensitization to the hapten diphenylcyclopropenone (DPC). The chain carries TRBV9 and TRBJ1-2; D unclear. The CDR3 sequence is CASSTRAYGYTF. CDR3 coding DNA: TGTGCCAGCAGCACGCGCGCCTATGGCTACACCTTC.